These T cell receptor beta chains were read from a single sample in a study of T cell repertoires in cytomegalovirus infection. Their cognate antigens are unknown. MiXCR, run by TCRdb on the reads, gives a single entry per CDR3 protein. This table holds roughly 860,000 distinct CDR3 sequences, roughly 33% found once. The material sequenced was cultured CD8+ T cells from PBMCs, taken from culture after CMV antigen stimulation. The source is a human donor in good health (CMV status not recorded). Some clones in this sample may be carry-over from other donors' samples. The conserved cysteine and the conserved F or W are not part of the CDR3 here.

v_call,cdr3_aa
TRBV6-1,ASSEPGSNQPQH
TRBV4-3,ASSHLDRPSYNEQF
TRBV7-4,ASNHPSDASTDTQY
TRBV5-1,ASSFLTGGSSTDTQY
TRBV6-6,ASSMDREVPGYT
TRBV6-5,ASSYTGTGTIQY
TRBV4-1,ASSLSEGATGELF
TRBV18,ASSAMSGTGANVLT
TRBV27,ASSLSPRHSEAF
TRBV2,ASSERGLAKNIQY
TRBV7-9,ASSLGIYSST
TRBV4-1,ASSQAPDRYNEQF
TRBV7-8,ASSPRSGGITEAF
TRBV24-1,ATSEGAETQY
TRBV7-6,ASSSPSSSYERY
TRBV5-1,ASSLAVLAGGAETQY
TRBV5-6,ASSLSGWGGERQPQH